Only a few counts were recorded for the clone carrying this T cell receptor beta chain. This sample was included in a study of T cells after yellow fever vaccination. Study conclusions and caveats: Though it reached lower strength, the secondary response hit its peak faster, day 5 versus 15.

TCRdb re-called the 5' RACE reads through MiXCR, storing one row per CDR3 protein. Of about 45,000 distinct CDR3 sequences in the sample, just under 6.5% were seen once. The ends were cut back, 2 bases at V and 5 bases at J, with 16 bases in the middle. Germline-derived CDR1 and CDR2 are DFQATT and SNEGSKA (reference sequence). The CDR3 is made up of 15 amino acids. This sequence was found in a man aged 30-40 years who received the YFV17D yellow fever vaccine. The chain has TRBV20-1 and TRBJ2-1; no reliable D call. The input for sequencing was PBMCs, either bulk or a sorted T-cell subset (CD4+, CD8+, memory, or dextramer-sorted; not recorded which), taken 45 days after the yellow fever booster vaccination. CDR3 loop: CSARQQNLDNNEQFF. The DNA of the CDR3 is TGCAGTGCTAGACAACAGAACCTAGATAACAATGAGCAGTTCTTC.